Here is one T cell receptor beta chain with its context. The antigen remains unidentified. The data are from a study of CD8+ T cells in alopecia areata. Study observations and caveats: Researchers reported that TCR sharing among patients proved less clear than in mice, possibly HLA-linked.

CDR3 length equals 15 residues. V was clipped by 2 bases and J by 2 bases; unmatched bases: 7. The germline gives CDR1 GTSNPN, CDR2 SVGIG (reference sequence). RNA extraction and reverse transcription yielded cDNA as sequencing template. Generated by immunoSEQ multiplex PCR, the TCRdb table keeps only in-frame clones and is missing some. The table shows 130,000 or so clones, with more than 40% occurring only once. This chain connects TRBV30 to TRBJ2-3; TRBD1 agrees at 7 bases. The sample here was CD8+ T cells sorted from blood, taken at week 0. The clonotype was recovered from a human donor with alopecia areata. Written as DNA, the CDR3 is TGTGCCTGGAGTAACCGGGACAGTACCACAGATACGCAGTATTTT. This encodes CAWSNRDSTTDTQYF. The complete variable domain, with remaining parts taken from reference TRBV30 and TRBJ2-3, reads SQTIHQWPATLVQPVGSPLSLECTVEGTSNPNLYWYRQAAGRGLQLLFYSVGIGQISSEVPQNLSASRPQDRQFILSSKKLLLSDSGFYLCAWSNRDSTTDTQYFGPGTRLTVL.